These T cell receptor beta chains were read from a single sample in a study of regulatory T cells. Only in-frame clones appear in the TCRdb table, and some are missing; sequencing was by immunoSEQ multiplex PCR. Altogether tens of thousands of clones are present, about 91% being singletons, with the ten largest covering 2.4%. Sequencing was done on a sample of conventional CD4+ T cells sorted from blood. These receptors all come from a person aged 18 to 35 with CD3G deficiency. Both conserved end residues are part of each CDR3. A D gene is named only where the DNA matches it firmly. Only some rows state a clone size, as once, few, many or a class for expanded clones.

TRBJ2-1 TRBV6-1 once TRBD2 TGTGCCACCGCTTTTAGCGGGGGGCGCAATGAGCAGTTCTTC CATAFSGGRNEQFF
TRBJ2-7 TRBV5-1 NA TRBD1 TGCGCCAGCAGCTTGACAGGGGCCTACGAGCAGTACTTC CASSLTGAYEQYF
TRBJ2-3 TRBV5-1 NA TRBD1 TGCGCCAGCAGCTTTACAGGGGGCCCGTTGTATTTT CASSFTGGPLYF
TRBJ2-6 TRBV7-8 few NA TGTGCCAGCAGCCCGAGGGGGGGGGACGCTCTGTCCCAATCTGGGGCCAACGTCCTGACTTTC CASSPRGGDALSQSGANVLTF
TRBJ2-7 TRBV19 NA TRBD1 TGTGCCAGTAGCCCCGGGACAGGGGGCCACGAGCAGTACTTC CASSPGTGGHEQYF
TRBJ1-1 TRBV18 NA NA TGTGCCAGCTCACCCACGGCGAACACTGAAGCTTTCTTT CASSPTANTEAFF
TRBJ1-5 TRBV6-1 NA TRBD1 TGTGCCAGCAGTGGGTTTATTGGACAGGGGCAGCCCCAGCATTTT CASSGFIGQGQPQHF
TRBJ2-6 TRBV19 NA NA TGTGCCAGTAGTATTACGGGGAGCTCTGGGGCCAACGTCCTGACTTTC CASSITGSSGANVLTF
TRBJ1-6 TRBV10-3 NA NA TGTGCCATCAGTGAGAGGCCGGCCGCACCCCTCCACTTT CAISERPAAPLHF
TRBJ2-3 TRBV18 NA NA TGTGCCAGCTCACCCTTCCAGGGAGGAGCAGATACGCAGTATTTT CASSPFQGGADTQYF
TRBJ2-7 TRBV9 NA TRBD2 TGTGCCAGCACCAACAACCCAGGGGGGCTAGCGGGAGTGTACGAGCAGTACTTC CASTNNPGGLAGVYEQYF